The 23 T cell receptor beta chains in this list originate from one sample, sequenced in a study of beta chain features in type 1 diabetes. Findings and limits, study-wide: Patients with Type 1 diabetes showed moderately but significantly shorter TCRB CDR3s in all four CD4+ subsets.

For these TCRs, the target antigens are not known. All of the isolated RNA was reverse transcribed, so expressed TCRB transcripts were sequenced. Here immunoSEQ multiplex PCR was the method, and the copy in TCRdb shows in-frame clones only, minus some. Of around 250,000 clones listed, roughly 13% are singletons. The specimen was naive CD4+ T cells from blood. The receptors shown here come from a man between 25 and 39 years old with type 1 diabetes.

Only a few counts were recorded for this clone. The genes are TRBV7-8 and TRBJ2-1, with D maybe TRBD2 (6 bases). This CDR3 comprises 14 residues. V was pared by 2 bases and J by 4 bases, with 9 bases between. Germline CDR1 reads SGHVS; CDR2 reads FQNEAQ. CDR3 protein: CASSLLGLYNEQFF. CDR3 DNA sequence: TGTGCCAGCAGCTTATTGGGACTTTACAATGAGCAGTTCTTC.

The table lists this clone with a few counts. The rearrangement links TRBV6-6 to TRBJ2-5; tentative D call: TRBD1 (6 bases). CDR1 and CDR2 (germline): MNHNY, SVGAGI (reference sequence). The CDR3 has 13 amino acids. Deletions cut 5 bases from V and 8 bases from J, with 15 bases between. CDR3 in DNA: TGTGCCAGCAGTGACCTACAGGGAACTACCCAGTACTTC. Translated: CASSDLQGTTQYF.

The genes are TRBV9 and TRBJ1-2; D remains ambiguous. Germline lookup yields CDR1 SGDLS and CDR2 YYNGEE. Trimming left V 0 bases short and J 4 bases short, with 10 bases between. This CDR3 region has 14 residues. CDR3 DNA sequence: TGTGCCAGCAGCGTAGATCAGATTACCTATGGCTACACCTTC. This gives the protein CASSVDQITYGYTF.

The chain uses TRBV15 and TRBJ1-2, with TRBD1 identical over 8 bases. Unmatched junction bases numbered 7, after V lost 0 bases and J lost 1 base. CDR1 is LNHNV, CDR2 YYDKDF, per germline (reference sequence). This CDR3 region has 17 residues. DNA of the CDR3: TGTGCCACCAGCAGAGATCGAGGACAGGGAGTTAACTATGGCTACACCTTC. This translates into CATSRDRGQGVNYGYTF. Combining the CDR3 with reference TRBV15 and TRBJ1-2 gives the whole variable domain DAMVIQNPRYQVTQFGKPVTLSCSQTLNHNVMYWYQQKSSQAPKLLFHYYDKDFNNEADTPDNFQSRRPNTSFCFLDIRSPGLGDTAMYLCATSRDRGQGVNYGYTFGSGTRLTVV.

This clone was found a few times. V is TRBV4-2 and J is TRBJ2-1; 9 bases line up with TRBD2. Germline assignment: CDR1 LGHNA and CDR2 YNFKEQ. The CDR3 has 16 residues. V trimming: 3 bases; J trimming: 10 bases; junction bases outside the gene matches: 13. CDR3 in amino acids: CASSQRPLAGLEEQFF. DNA of the CDR3: TGTGCCAGCAGCCAGCGGCCCCTAGCGGGATTGGAAGAGCAGTTCTTC.

This clone was seen a few times. The J gene is TRBJ2-2, the V gene TRBV18, with 7 positions matching TRBD1. This CDR3 spans 15 amino acids. Losses at the gene ends were 5 bases for V and 1 base for J; bases not matched to a gene: 4. Germline V gives CDR1 KGHSH, CDR2 LQKENI. CDR3: CASSKGALNTGELFF. The DNA of the CDR3 is TGTGCCAGCTCAAAGGGGGCACTGAACACCGGGGAGCTGTTTTTT.

This rearrangement joins TRBV5-1 to TRBJ2-1; 9 nucleotides align to TRBD2. CDR1 is SGHRS and CDR2 is YFSETQ in the germline V gene. The J segment lost 7 bases and the V segment lost 0 bases, leaving 2 bases of the junction unmatched. CDR3 length equals 14 residues. In DNA form, the CDR3 reads TGCGCCAGCAGCTTGGTGACTAGCGGAAATGAGCAGTTCTTC. Translated: CASSLVTSGNEQFF.

This sequence joins TRBV7-9 and TRBJ2-1, with 13 nucleotides matching TRBD2. The CDR3 covers 14 residues. Germline trimming cut 5 bases from V and 8 bases from J; bases unmatched to any gene: 3. Per germline, CDR1 SEHNR and CDR2 FQNEAQ (reference sequence). The CDR3 is CASSRTSGSYEQFF. CDR3 DNA sequence: TGTGCCAGCAGCCGGACTAGCGGGAGCTATGAGCAGTTCTTC.

V is TRBV5-1 and J is TRBJ2-1; 13 bases map to TRBD2. The CDR3 has 15 residues. V was clipped by 4 bases and J by 5 bases; unmatched bases: 3. CDR1 SGHRS and CDR2 YFSETQ come from the germline V gene. The CDR3 is CASSRTSGSDNEQFF. Written as DNA, the CDR3 is TGCGCCAGCAGCAGGACTAGCGGGAGCGACAATGAGCAGTTCTTC.

The V gene is TRBV6-6, the J gene TRBJ2-1; 8 bases fit TRBD1. Germline CDR1 and CDR2: MNHNY and SVGAGI (reference sequence). CDR3 length: 15 amino acids. The J segment lost 3 bases and the V segment lost 5 bases, leaving 6 bases of the junction unmatched. The CDR3, as DNA: TGTGCCAGCAGTCCTGACAGGGGCTTCTACAATGAGCAGTTCTTC. Its protein product is CASSPDRGFYNEQFF.

A few counts support this clone. This chain uses TRBV4-1 with TRBJ2-1; 13 bases match TRBD2. This CDR3 is built from 15 residues. V gave up 0 bases and J gave up 11 bases; unmatched junction bases: 4. Germline-derived CDR1 and CDR2 are MGHRA and YSYEKL. This CDR3 is CASSQDGLAGAKQFF. The CDR3 DNA reads as TGCGCCAGCAGCCAAGATGGACTAGCGGGGGCTAAGCAGTTCTTC.

The V and J genes are TRBV7-2 and TRBJ2-1, with TRBD2 identical over 14 bases. The trim removed 5 bases at V and 10 bases at J, leaving 13 bases unmatched. The CDR3 covers 17 residues. Per germline, CDR1 SGHTA and CDR2 FQGNSA. CDR3 region: CASSPVRLAGGEGEQFF. CDR3 DNA: TGTGCCAGCAGCCCGGTCCGACTAGCGGGAGGGGAGGGCGAGCAGTTCTTC.

The genes are TRBV25-1 and TRBJ1-4; 7 bases align to TRBD1. Trimming took 3 bases from V and 4 from J; bases not matched to a gene: 2. Germline V gene lookup returns CDR1 MGHDK and CDR2 SYGVNS. This CDR3 is built from 14 residues. Here the CDR3 DNA reads TGTGCCAGCAGTGAGGACAGGAGTAATGAAAAACTGTTTTTT. Translated: CASSEDRSNEKLFF.

This clone has a handful of counts. J is TRBJ2-1 and V is TRBV4-2, with 9 bases identical to TRBD2. This CDR3 comprises 15 residues. Germline CDR1 reads LGHNA; CDR2 reads YNFKEQ. The ends lost 8 bases at V and 4 bases at J; junction bases unmatched: 9. The CDR3 loop reads CASRGGVGSYNEQFF. Here the CDR3 DNA reads TGTGCCAGCCGCGGGGGGGTCGGGAGTTACAATGAGCAGTTCTTC.

The V and J genes are TRBV13 and TRBJ1-5; D remains ambiguous. The V gene lost 5 bases and the J gene lost 6 bases, with 11 bases spanning the gap. The CDR3 runs to 13 residues. From germline, CDR1 is PRHDT and CDR2 FYEKMQ (reference sequence). CDR3: CASSPRVGQPQHF. Here the CDR3 DNA reads TGTGCCAGCAGCCCCCGGGTTGGTCAGCCCCAGCATTTT.

As regards this clone: This CDR3 is also generated by other DNA sequences in the sample. This chain joins TRBV7-9 and TRBJ2-7, with 8 bases aligning to TRBD2. This CDR3 comprises 16 residues. Germline V gene sequence: CDR1 SEHNR, CDR2 FQNEAQ (reference sequence). With V trimmed by 0 bases and J by 1 base, 5 bases remained unmatched. For the CDR3, the DNA is TGTGCCAGCAGCTTAGCTCCCAGCGGGAGTTCCTACGAGCAGTACTTC. This gives the protein CASSLAPSGSSYEQYF.

This clone was observed a handful of times. The chain employs TRBV4-3 and TRBJ2-7, with 8 nucleotides matching TRBD2. Germline V lookup: CDR1 LGHNA, CDR2 YSLEER. V gave up 1 base and J gave up 0 bases; unmatched junction bases: 11. CDR3 size: 18 residues. The CDR3 DNA sequence: TGCGCCAGCAGCCAAGCTAGGACTAGCCAACACAGCTCCTACGAGCAGTACTTC. Its translation: CASSQARTSQHSSYEQYF.

This clone turned up a few times. The V and J genes are TRBV5-1 and TRBJ2-5, with D maybe TRBD1 (6 bases). Trimming stripped 5 bases from V and 2 bases from J, with 13 bases between. CDR1 and CDR2 from the germline V gene are SGHRS and YFSETQ. The CDR3 length is 14 residues. Here the CDR3 DNA reads TGCGCCAGCAGTCCCGGACAGACTCAAGAGACCCAGTACTTC. Its translation: CASSPGQTQETQYF.

The chain couples TRBV7-2 to TRBJ2-3; 10 bases agree with TRBD1. This CDR3 region has 15 residues. Germline CDR1 is SGHTA and CDR2 is FQGNSA. V shed 5 bases and J 5 bases; nucleotides not matched to a gene: 7. CDR3 region: CASSPRQGAGDTQYF. The CDR3 DNA reads as TGTGCCAGCAGCCCTAGACAGGGGGCAGGAGATACGCAGTATTTT.

This clone was detected only a few times. The chain employs TRBV18 and TRBJ1-1; maybe TRBD1 (6 bases). The CDR3 extends over 16 amino acids. Trimming took off 1 base at V and 0 bases at J, with 12 bases between the two ends. Germline CDR1 is KGHSH and CDR2 is LQKENI. The CDR3 loop is CASSPRGRGLNTEAFF. Written as DNA, the CDR3 is TGTGCCAGCTCACCACGGGGCAGGGGTTTGAACACTGAAGCTTTCTTT.

This chain uses TRBV18 with TRBJ2-1, with TRBD2 matching 9 bases. The CDR3 is made up of 15 amino acids. Per germline, CDR1 KGHSH and CDR2 LQKENI. After removal of 6 bases from V and 2 bases from J, the junction contained 5 bases not matched to a gene. CDR3: CASSPLAGTYNEQFF. For the CDR3, the DNA is TGTGCCAGCTCCCCCCTAGCGGGAACCTACAATGAGCAGTTCTTC. Full variable domain (missing parts from reference TRBV18 and TRBJ2-1): NAGVMQNPRHLVRRRGQEARLRCSPMKGHSHVYWYRQLPEEGLKFMVYLQKENIIDESGMPKERFSAEFPKEGPSILRIQQVVRGDSAAYFCASSPLAGTYNEQFFGPGTRLTVL.

This clone was counted only a few times. The rearrangement joins TRBV9 to TRBJ1-1, with 10 positions matching TRBD1. Germline CDR1 reads SGDLS; CDR2 reads YYNGEE. CDR3 size: 16 residues. The ends lost 3 bases at V and 0 bases at J; junction bases unmatched: 5. CDR3 residues: CASSATDRGMNTEAFF. Here the CDR3 DNA reads TGTGCCAGCAGCGCGACGGACAGGGGGATGAACACTGAAGCTTTCTTT.

In this sample, this clone turned up a few times. The rearrangement uses TRBV7-8 and TRBJ2-1, with D maybe TRBD2 (5 bases). The germline CDR1 and CDR2 sequences are SGHVS and FQNEAQ. Trimming removed 2 bases at V and 3 bases at J, with 11 bases between. There are 15 residues in the CDR3. CDR3 coding DNA: TGTGCCAGCAGCTTAAGCGCTAGCTTCTACAATGAGCAGTTCTTC. This codes for CASSLSASFYNEQFF.